The 23 T cell receptor beta chains below come from one sample, sequenced in a study of T-cell memory formation after mild COVID-19. From the 5' RACE reads, TCRdb called clonotypes with MiXCR, one entry per CDR3 protein. The sample gives some 320,000 distinct CDR3 sequences, about 16% of which show up once; approximately 20% is in the top ten. The specimen was PBMCs or a T cell subset sorted from them (not recorded which). Every receptor here comes from a man aged 18 to 30 who had mild COVID-19 (a few samples of this study predate the infection). Cell type and time point are not known.

The sample holds many counts of this clonotype. The rearrangement links TRBV3-1 to TRBJ2-7; D is possibly TRBD1 or TRBD2 (5 bases each). CDR3 size: 12 residues. The germline V gene has CDR1 LGHDT and CDR2 YNNKEL (reference sequence). The V and J ends lost 7 bases and 6 bases respectively, with 13 bases between them. The CDR3 reads CASMGGGSEQYF. The CDR3 DNA follows: TGTGCCAGCATGGGTGGGGGATCCGAGCAGTACTTC.

A few counts support this clonotype. The gene calls are TRBV29-1 and TRBJ2-5; tentatively, D is TRBD1 (6 bases). The germline V gene encodes CDR1 SQVTM and CDR2 ANQGSEA. The CDR3 runs 13 residues. Trimming pared 6 bases from V and 2 bases from J, leaving 13 bases between. For the CDR3, the DNA is TGCAGCGTCGCATACAGGGATCAAGAGACCCAGTACTTC. This gives the protein CSVAYRDQETQYF.

This clonotype was seen many times. The chain uses TRBV20-1 and TRBJ1-2; a possible D gene is TRBD1 (5 bases). V was cut by 4 bases and J by 6 bases, with 15 bases left in between. The CDR3 has 13 amino acids. The germline V gene encodes CDR1 DFQATT and CDR2 SNEGSKA (reference sequence). CDR3 loop: CSAIGSGGNGYTF. As DNA, the CDR3 is TGCAGTGCTATAGGGTCGGGGGGGAATGGCTACACCTTC.

V gene TRBV28 combines with J gene TRBJ1-6; TRBD1 aligns across 11 bases. The CDR3 runs to 14 residues. The V gene's germline CDR1 is MDHEN and CDR2 SYDVKM. After removal of 7 bases from V and 7 bases from J, the junction contained 3 bases not matched to a gene. CDR3 sequence (DNA): TGTGCCAGCATCCGGGACAGGGGGAATTCACCCCTCCACTTT. Its translation: CASIRDRGNSPLHF.

This clonotype was found a few times. This chain uses TRBV3-1 with TRBJ1-1, with a possible D match to TRBD1 (6 bases). The V and J ends lost 4 bases and 4 bases respectively, with 13 bases between them. This CDR3 contains 14 residues. Germline-derived CDR1 and CDR2 are LGHDT and YNNKEL (reference sequence). The CDR3 DNA reads as TGTGCCAGCAGCCCGTCTCAACAGGGCACTGAAGCTTTCTTT. It is translated as CASSPSQQGTEAFF.

At least ten counts were recorded for this clonotype. The chain joins TRBV7-6 to TRBJ2-7; D tentatively fits TRBD1 or TRBD2 (5 bases each). The V and J ends lost 5 bases and 1 base respectively, with 15 bases between them. This CDR3 contains 15 residues. CDR1 is SGHVS and CDR2 is FNYEAQ in the germline V gene. CDR3 protein: CASSLSGQGSYEQYF. CDR3 nucleotide sequence: TGTGCCAGCAGCCTCTCGGGGCAGGGATCCTACGAGCAGTACTTC.

In this sample, this clonotype turned up a few times. The chain combines TRBV18 with TRBJ1-2, with TRBD1 as a possible D gene (5 bases). Germline values: CDR1 KGHSH, CDR2 LQKENI. CDR3 length equals 13 residues. With 6 bases removed from V and 7 bases from J, the gap between germline ends came to 15 bases. CDR3 in amino acids: CASSPQGRGGYTF. In DNA form, the CDR3 reads TGTGCCAGCTCGCCCCAGGGTCGTGGTGGCTACACCTTC.

The V and J genes are TRBV7-2 and TRBJ2-7; D not certain. Trimming pared 0 bases from V and 3 bases from J, leaving 12 bases between. The germline CDR1 and CDR2 sequences are SGHTA and FQGNSA. The CDR3 has 15 amino acids. The CDR3 is CASSLAPSSHYEQYV. In DNA, the CDR3 is TGTGCCAGCAGCTTAGCCCCCAGCTCACACTACGAGCAGTACGTC.

V gene TRBV6-2 or TRBV6-3 combines with J gene TRBJ2-5; D uncertain. There are 15 residues in the CDR3. V lost 0 bases and J lost 4, with 12 bases in between. The V gene's germline CDR1 is MNHEY and CDR2 SVGEGT. The CDR3 sequence: CASSYSIGRVETQYF. The CDR3 DNA sequence: TGTGCCAGCAGTTACTCGATAGGTCGGGTAGAGACCCAGTACTTC.

This clonotype was picked up many times. The rearrangement joins TRBV28 to TRBJ2-1, with a possible D match to TRBD1 (6 bases). The CDR3 is made up of 17 amino acids. CDR1 MDHEN and CDR2 SYDVKM come from the germline V gene. The V end lost 3 bases, the J end lost 4 bases, and 19 bases lay between the germline ends. The CDR3 loop is CASSLVSGHVFYNEQFF. In DNA, the CDR3 is TGTGCCAGCAGTTTGGTGTCGGGACATGTGTTTTACAATGAGCAGTTCTTC.

The rearrangement joins TRBV4-2 to TRBJ2-4; TRBD1 matches at 8 bases. Germline trimming cut 7 bases from V and 8 bases from J; bases unmatched to any gene: 7. This CDR3 comprises 13 residues. The V gene's germline CDR1 is LGHNA and CDR2 YNFKEQ. CDR3 DNA: TGTGCCAGCATCCGGACAGGGCAAGACATTCAGTACTTC. Protein product: CASIRTGQDIQYF.

This clonotype was found a few times. The chain is built from TRBV20-1 and TRBJ2-7; D is tentatively TRBD1 or TRBD2 (5 bases each). The CDR3 runs to 14 residues. V lost 0 bases to trimming and J lost 2 bases, with 11 bases between them. Per germline, CDR1 DFQATT and CDR2 SNEGSKA (reference sequence). CDR3 DNA: TGCAGTGCTAGAGATCATCGGGGCCCCTACGAGCAGTACTTC. This gives the protein CSARDHRGPYEQYF.

This chain uses TRBV12-3 or TRBV12-4 with TRBJ1-1; 7 bases fit TRBD1. CDR3 size: 15 residues. After removal of 6 bases from V and 4 bases from J, the junction contained 11 bases not matched to a gene. This CDR3 reads CASRNRGGGVTEAFF. The CDR3 nucleotides are TGTGCCAGCAGGAACAGGGGCGGCGGTGTCACTGAAGCTTTCTTT.

This chain links TRBV4-1 with TRBJ2-3; a possible D gene is TRBD2 (6 bases). Trimming pared 0 bases from V and 6 bases from J, leaving 10 bases between. Germline values: CDR1 MGHRA, CDR2 YSYEKL. The CDR3 totals 14 residues. CDR3 coding DNA: TGCGCCAGCAGCCAAGAGCGGGGCGGGGATACGCAGTATTTT. This gives the protein CASSQERGGDTQYF.

The rearrangement joins TRBV5-1 to TRBJ2-7, with D tentatively TRBD2 (5 bases). CDR1 and CDR2 (germline): SGHRS, YFSETQ. V gave up 0 bases and J gave up 4 bases, with 14 bases separating them. This CDR3 contains 15 residues. CDR3 in DNA: TGCGCCAGCAGCTTGGCCCCGGCGTGGGAGTACGAGCAGTACTTC. This sequence encodes CASSLAPAWEYEQYF.

The genes are TRBV2 and TRBJ2-5; no firm D call. V gave up 8 bases and J gave up 1 base, with 14 bases separating them. The CDR3 length is 14 residues. Germline loops: CDR1 SNHLY, CDR2 FYNNEI. CDR3 coding DNA: TGTGCCAGCGTTTCGACCATCCCCCAAGAGACCCAGTACTTC. This encodes CASVSTIPQETQYF.

This clonotype has only a few counts. V and J are TRBV5-1 and TRBJ1-2; no firm D call. Trimming removed 6 bases at V and 6 bases at J, with 24 bases between. The germline V gene encodes CDR1 SGHRS and CDR2 YFSETQ. There are 16 residues in the CDR3. The chain's CDR3 is CASTSQAFSPGNGYTF. CDR3 coding DNA: TGCGCCAGCACCTCCCAAGCGTTCTCACCCGGTAATGGCTACACCTTC. The full variable domain, rest sourced from reference TRBV5-1 and TRBJ1-2, is KAGVTQTPRYLIKTRGQQVTLSCSPISGHRSVSWYQQTPGQGLQFLFEYFSETQRNKGNFPGRFSGRQFSNSRSEMNVSTLELGDSALYLCASTSQAFSPGNGYTFGSGTRLTVV.

In its sample, this clonotype was seen a few times. The chain combines TRBV3-1 with TRBJ1-1; D remains unclear. The CDR3 length is 15 residues. Germline lookup yields CDR1 LGHDT and CDR2 YNNKEL (reference sequence). The V gene lost 1 base and the J gene lost 6 bases, with 15 bases spanning the gap. The CDR3 bases are TGTGCCAGCAGCCAAGTACGGCTGACGGGCGCTGAAGCTTTCTTT. This gives the protein CASSQVRLTGAEAFF.

The chain carries TRBV12-3 or TRBV12-4 and TRBJ2-1; 9 nucleotides match TRBD2. The J segment lost 4 bases and the V segment lost 6 bases, leaving 7 bases of the junction unmatched. The CDR3 spans 15 residues. The DNA for the CDR3 is TGTGCCAGCAGGCCCGAGACTAGCGGTTACAATGAGCAGTTCTTC. It codes for CASRPETSGYNEQFF.

This clonotype was seen a few times. The chain carries TRBV14 and TRBJ2-5, with D maybe TRBD2 (6 bases). The CDR3 has 13 amino acids. Germline lookup yields CDR1 SGHDN and CDR2 FVKESK. The ends were cut back, 0 bases at V and 7 bases at J, with 9 bases in the middle. The CDR3 reads CASSQEQEGTQYF. CDR3 coding DNA: TGTGCCAGCAGCCAAGAACAGGAGGGGACCCAGTACTTC.

The V and J genes are TRBV6-5 and TRBJ1-1; D is possibly TRBD1 (6 bases). From germline, CDR1 is MNHEY and CDR2 SVGAGI. The CDR3 loop spans 16 amino acids. V shed 6 bases and J shed 1 base, with 18 bases lying between them. The CDR3 reads CASSLPTSGANTEAFF. CDR3 nucleotides: TGTGCCAGCAGCCTACCCACATCAGGGGCGAACACTGAAGCTTTCTTT.

The gene calls are TRBV7-9 and TRBJ1-2, with D uncertain. Germline V gene lookup returns CDR1 SEHNR and CDR2 FQNEAQ (reference sequence). Trimming stripped 1 base from V and 10 bases from J, with 10 bases between. The CDR3 spans 12 residues. This chain's CDR3 is CASSLDAFAYTF. DNA of the CDR3: TGTGCCAGCAGCTTAGATGCGTTTGCCTACACCTTC.

The V and J genes are TRBV15 and TRBJ1-1, with D perhaps TRBD1 (5 bases). Germline V gene lookup returns CDR1 LNHNV and CDR2 YYDKDF (reference sequence). Trimming shortened V by 8 bases and J by 5 bases, and 30 bases separated the two germline ends. This CDR3 is built from 18 residues. CDR3 loop: CATQRGSRFLARGTEAFF. The CDR3 DNA reads TGTGCCACCCAAAGGGGCAGTCGGTTTCTTGCTCGCGGAACTGAAGCTTTCTTT.